This TCR beta chain was identified during a study of blood T cell repertoires in COVID-19. On the study more broadly: T cells, B-cell-depleted T cells, or PBMCs supplied cDNA or gDNA.

In the study's own analysis: Researchers report that nucleated cell counts were estimated from reference gene primer amplification. Assay: immunoSEQ multiplex PCR; the TCRdb copy retains only in-frame clones and omits some. Clone size and the V and J calls come from that table; the DNA yielded D and trimming. The table lists about 91,000 clones, 80% to 90% of them singletons. The source material was peripheral blood. The clonotype was recovered from a woman in her 70s with acute or convalescent COVID-19.

The CDR3 nucleotides read TGTGCCACCCCTCGTAACCCAGCGAACACCGGGGAGCTGTTTTTT. It codes for CATPRNPANTGELFF. This sequence joins TRBV19 and TRBJ2-2, with unresolved D. Germline V gene lookup returns CDR1 LNHDA and CDR2 SQIVND (reference sequence). This CDR3 has 15 residues. The V gene lost 10 bases and the J gene lost 0 bases, with 15 bases spanning the gap.